The entry below gives a single T cell receptor (beta chain) sequence along with its context. Its antigen is unidentified. As to treatment: approximately 18 received Ad26.COV2.S at low or high dose, single or two shots; five or six received placebo; per-sample allocation not given. Day 63 following the first vaccine or placebo injection was when the samples were taken. The sample is drawn from a study of Ad26.COV2.S vaccination and SARS-CoV-2 variants. Background on the study: Enrolled in COV1001, the donor was in the Ad26.COV2.S trial arm, which received the vaccine. Study-wide findings and caveats: The study found higher spike-specific TCR breadth in vaccine than placebo recipients. Responses of T cells in total may have been underestimated by the TCR breadth and depth analyses. Researchers reported similar non-spike TCR breadth in vaccine and placebo recipients.

Sequencing was performed with immunoSEQ multiplex PCR; in TCRdb, only in-frame clones are kept and a portion is missing. This table holds 350,000 to 450,000 clones, about nine tenths found once. Deletions cut 10 bases from V and 5 bases from J, with 17 bases between. Germline assignment: CDR1 ENHRY and CDR2 SYGVKD. The CDR3 is 13 residues long. V gene TRBV10-3 combines with J gene TRBJ1-1; a weak D match, TRBD1 (6 bases). Material: peripheral blood, obtained in a trial of Ad26.COV2.S vaccine versus placebo. The receptor was isolated from a person between 18 and 65 years old who received the Ad26.COV2.S COVID-19 vaccine or a placebo. The CDR3: CATRGEGGTEAFF. In DNA form, the CDR3 reads TGTGCCACCCGAGGGGAGGGGGGAACTGAAGCTTTCTTT.